This record covers a single TCR beta chain. Its binding antigen is unknown. Per-base qualities were not stored, and no clone one base away is much larger. The source of the sample is a study of blood T cell repertoires in COVID-19 (dated by TCRdb to between 2020 and 2021). The study in broad terms: The collaborator samples originated in the United States, Italy and Spain and spanned the acute and convalescent phases of COVID-19. The material from the prospective study consisted of cDNA or gDNA derived from T cells, B-cell-depleted T cells, or PBMCs. The dataset comprised deeply sampled blood TCRbeta repertoires from subjects exposed to, actively infected with, or recovered from COVID-19. The repertoires were released in a freely available public database meant as a resource for research on the immune response to SARS-CoV-2. Samples came from the ongoing ImmuneRACE study (first 160 participants) plus 1,254 subjects from 6 global collaborators. Sample metadata almost always included a de-identified subject ID, COVID-19 status, age in years and sex. Where available, HLA class I and class II types were taken from metadata supplied by the sample provider and were not determined by assay-based typing.

The research as a whole found: The quantity of clinical and demographic metadata differed by source and by participant and was supplied without curation.

TCRbeta CDR3 regions were amplified from genomic DNA using the immunoSEQ Assay, a bias-controlled multiplex PCR. Turning to the authors' computational methods: Nucleated cell counts per sample were estimated from amplification of reference gene primers within the assay. To quantify the absolute abundance of each unique TCRbeta CDR3 rearrangement, sequence reads were collapsed and filtered. Productive Simpson clonality was computed per sample as the square root of Simpson's diversity index over productive rearrangements. TCRdb carries this immuneACCESS record with in-frame sequences only. Its versions omit some clonotypes, under half of them owing to an unresolved V gene in the studies checked, with the rest unexplained. V and J calls and clone size come straight from that table; D and trimming were deduced from the DNA. The sample table lists 180,000 or so clones, around 76% of them with a count of one. The top ten hold roughly 8.7% of the sample.

Each collaborating institution followed its own protocols to collect whole blood in K2EDTA tubes. For TCRbeta analysis, collaborator samples were shipped as frozen whole blood, as isolated PBMCs, or as DNA extracted from either sample type. The sequencing sample was made of peripheral blood. The TCR sequence derives from a woman aged 45-60 years with active or convalescent COVID-19.

The CDR3 loop reads CASSPWEDRGYRGYTF. Read as DNA, the sequence is TGTGCCAGCAGTCCCTGGGAGGACAGGGGGTATCGTGGCTACACCTTC. The chain is encoded by TRBV6-6 joined to TRBJ1-2, and TRBD1 aligns with 10 junction nucleotides. From the cysteine through the phenylalanine, the CDR3 covers 16 amino acids. The kept DNA is CDR3 alone, 48 bases in frame from the first base. For this chain, trimming is 5 bases at the V end and 7 bases at the J end, and the number of junction bases without a gene match is 13. CDR1 and CDR2 are drawn from the germline V gene (reference sequence): MNHNY, SVGAGI.